This TCR beta chain came from a study of PD-L1 blockade in urothelial cancer. Study in general: Male sex and bladder-origin urothelial cancer characterized about 90% of the roughly 30 patients. Median T cell yield from blood was around 140,000.

Notes on this clone: Its antigen is unidentified.

Study-wide results and caveats: Patients with below-median pretreatment blood clonality survived longer.

As to time point: pretreatment peripheral blood. Clones were sequenced by immunoSEQ multiplex PCR, and TCRdb holds only the in-frame ones, with some missing. The sample records 70,000 to 100,000 clones, 80% to 85% being singletons. V shed 4 bases, J shed 5 bases, and the junction held 9 bases outside the gene matches. This CDR3 is 15 amino acids long. The germline CDR1 and CDR2 sequences are MNHEY and SVGAGI. The sequence was collected from a man between 60 and 70 years old with urothelial cancer. V usage is TRBV6-5 and J usage is TRBJ2-5; 8 bases line up with TRBD2. The material was PBMCs, obtained around atezolizumab (anti-PD-L1) treatment. In nucleotides, the CDR3 is TGTGCCAGCAGTTTTAGCGGGGTCCCTCGGGAGACCCAGTACTTC. This encodes CASSFSGVPRETQYF.